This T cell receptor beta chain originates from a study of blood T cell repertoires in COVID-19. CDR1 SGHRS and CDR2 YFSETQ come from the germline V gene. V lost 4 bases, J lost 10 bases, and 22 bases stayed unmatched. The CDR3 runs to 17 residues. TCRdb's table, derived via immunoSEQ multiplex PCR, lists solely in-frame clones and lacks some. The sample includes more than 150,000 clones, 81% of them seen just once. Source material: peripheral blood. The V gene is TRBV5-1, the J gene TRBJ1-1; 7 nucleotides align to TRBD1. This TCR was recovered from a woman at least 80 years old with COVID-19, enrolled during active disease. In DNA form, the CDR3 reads TGCGCCAGCAGCCCCACGCCCCCGGGACAGAGGAAAGGGGGAGCTTTCTTT. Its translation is CASSPTPPGQRKGGAFF.